This T cell receptor (beta chain) was sequenced during a study of blood T cell repertoires in COVID-19. Background on the study: From the United States, Italy and Spain came samples of acute and convalescent COVID-19.

The CDR3 covers 15 residues. In germline, CDR1 is SGHRS, CDR2 YFSETQ. V lost 1 base to trimming and J lost 0 bases, with 11 bases between them. Clones were sequenced by immunoSEQ multiplex PCR, and TCRdb holds only the in-frame ones, with some missing. The data show around 140,000 clones, 85% to 90% seen once. The J gene is TRBJ2-7, the V gene TRBV5-1; the D is unclear. This TCR was recovered from a man in his fifties with active or convalescent COVID-19. Sequenced sample: peripheral blood. The CDR3 bases are TGCGCCAGCAGCTTGTGGGCCGGCGCCTCCTACGAGCAGTACTTC. It codes for CASSLWAGASYEQYF.